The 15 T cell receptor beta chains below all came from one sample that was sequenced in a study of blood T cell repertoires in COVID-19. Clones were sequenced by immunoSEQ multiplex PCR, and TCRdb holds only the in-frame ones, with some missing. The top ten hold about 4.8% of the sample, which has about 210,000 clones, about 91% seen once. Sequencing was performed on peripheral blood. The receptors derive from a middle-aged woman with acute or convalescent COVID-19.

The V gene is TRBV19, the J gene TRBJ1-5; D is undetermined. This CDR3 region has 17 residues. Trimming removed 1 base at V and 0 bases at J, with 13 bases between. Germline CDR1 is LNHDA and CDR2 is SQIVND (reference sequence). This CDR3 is CASSIVVRRASNQPQHF. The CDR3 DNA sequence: TGTGCCAGTAGTATAGTTGTTAGGAGGGCTAGCAATCAGCCCCAGCATTTT.

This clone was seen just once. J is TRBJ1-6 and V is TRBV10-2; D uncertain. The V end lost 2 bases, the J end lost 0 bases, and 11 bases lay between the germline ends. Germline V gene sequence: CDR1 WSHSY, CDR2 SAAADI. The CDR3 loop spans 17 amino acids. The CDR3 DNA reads TGCGCCAGCAGTGAGGTCCCTATGTACTCCTATAATTCACCCCTCCACTTT. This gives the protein CASSEVPMYSYNSPLHF.

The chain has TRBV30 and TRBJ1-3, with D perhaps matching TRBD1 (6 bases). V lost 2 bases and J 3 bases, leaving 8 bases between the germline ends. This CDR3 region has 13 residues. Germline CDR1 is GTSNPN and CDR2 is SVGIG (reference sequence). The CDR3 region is CAWSLDSGNTIYF. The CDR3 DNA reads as TGTGCCTGGAGTCTGGACAGTGGAAACACCATATATTTT.

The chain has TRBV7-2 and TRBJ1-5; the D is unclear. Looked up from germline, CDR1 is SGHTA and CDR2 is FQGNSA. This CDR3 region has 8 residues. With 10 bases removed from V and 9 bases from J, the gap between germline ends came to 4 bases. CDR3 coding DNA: TGTGCCACCGGGCCCCAGCATTTT. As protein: CATGPQHF.

CDR3 in amino acids: CATSDSGSADTQYF. In DNA form, the CDR3 reads TGTGCCACCAGTGATTCTGGCAGTGCAGATACGCAGTATTTT. This chain joins TRBV24-1 and TRBJ2-3; D unresolved. Looked up from germline, CDR1 is KGHDR and CDR2 is SFDVKD. The V and J ends lost 2 bases and 4 bases respectively, with 9 bases between them. The CDR3 length is 14 residues.

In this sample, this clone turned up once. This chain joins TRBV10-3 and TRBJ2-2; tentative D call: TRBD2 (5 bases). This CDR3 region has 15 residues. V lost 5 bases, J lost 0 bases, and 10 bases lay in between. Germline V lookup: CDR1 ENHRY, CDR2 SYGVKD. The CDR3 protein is CAISNPGANTGELFF. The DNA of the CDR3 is TGTGCCATCAGTAATCCCGGGGCGAACACCGGGGAGCTGTTTTTT.

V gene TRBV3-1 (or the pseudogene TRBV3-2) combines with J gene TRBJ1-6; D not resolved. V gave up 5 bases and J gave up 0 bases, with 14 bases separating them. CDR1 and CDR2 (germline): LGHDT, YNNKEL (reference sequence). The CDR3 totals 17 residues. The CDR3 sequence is CASSSIAGSSYNSPLHF. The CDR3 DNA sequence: TGTGCCAGCAGCTCCATAGCGGGCAGCTCCTATAATTCACCCCTCCACTTT.

CDR3 in DNA: TGTGCCAGCAGTGAAGTTAAGCGCTCTGGAAACACCATATATTTT. Amino acid sequence: CASSEVKRSGNTIYF. V and J are TRBV6-1 and TRBJ1-3, with unresolved D. Germline lookup yields CDR1 MNHNS and CDR2 SASEGT. Trimming removed 1 base at V and 0 bases at J, with 7 bases between. The CDR3 is 15 amino acids.

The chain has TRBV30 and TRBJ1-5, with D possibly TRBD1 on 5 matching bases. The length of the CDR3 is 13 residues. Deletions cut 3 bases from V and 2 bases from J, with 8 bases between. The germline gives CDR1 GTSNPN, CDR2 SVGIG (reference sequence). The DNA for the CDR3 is TGTGCCTGGAGCGGGGGTGGCAATCAGCCCCAGCATTTT. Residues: CAWSGGGNQPQHF.

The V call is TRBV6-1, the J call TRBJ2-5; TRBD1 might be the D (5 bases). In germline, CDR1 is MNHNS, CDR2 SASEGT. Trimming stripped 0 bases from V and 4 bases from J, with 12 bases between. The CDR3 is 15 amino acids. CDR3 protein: CASSEARGASETQYF. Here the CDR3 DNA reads TGTGCCAGCAGTGAAGCGCGTGGGGCATCAGAGACCCAGTACTTC.

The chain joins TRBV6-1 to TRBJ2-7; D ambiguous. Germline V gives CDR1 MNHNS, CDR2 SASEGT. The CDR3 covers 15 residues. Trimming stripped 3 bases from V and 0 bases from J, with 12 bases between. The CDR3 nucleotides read TGTGCCAGCAGTGAGGGTTGGTGGAGCTCCTACGAGCAGTACGTC. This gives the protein CASSEGWWSSYEQYV.

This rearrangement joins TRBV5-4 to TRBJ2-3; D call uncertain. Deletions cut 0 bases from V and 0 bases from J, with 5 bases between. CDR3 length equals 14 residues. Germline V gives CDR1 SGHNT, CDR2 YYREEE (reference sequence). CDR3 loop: CASSLGQSTDTQYF. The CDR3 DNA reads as TGTGCCAGCAGCTTGGGTCAGAGCACAGATACGCAGTATTTT.

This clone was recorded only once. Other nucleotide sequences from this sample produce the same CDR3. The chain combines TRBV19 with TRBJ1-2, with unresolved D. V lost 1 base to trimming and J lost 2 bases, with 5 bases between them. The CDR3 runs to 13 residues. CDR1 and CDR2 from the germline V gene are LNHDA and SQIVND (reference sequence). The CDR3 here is CASSIARNYGYTF. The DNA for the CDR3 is TGTGCCAGTAGTATAGCCAGGAACTATGGCTACACCTTC.

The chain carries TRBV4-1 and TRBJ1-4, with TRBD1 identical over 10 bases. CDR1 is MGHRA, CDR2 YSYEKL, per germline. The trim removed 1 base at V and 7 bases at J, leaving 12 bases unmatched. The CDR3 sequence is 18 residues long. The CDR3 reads CASSQGTDRDRGGEKLFF. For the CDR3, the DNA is TGCGCCAGCAGCCAAGGCACTGACCGGGACAGGGGTGGTGAAAAACTGTTTTTT.

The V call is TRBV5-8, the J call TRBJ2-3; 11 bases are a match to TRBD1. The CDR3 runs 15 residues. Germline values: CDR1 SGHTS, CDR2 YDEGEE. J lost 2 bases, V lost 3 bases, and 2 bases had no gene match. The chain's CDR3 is CASSSGQGDTDTQYF. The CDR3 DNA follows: TGTGCCAGCAGCTCGGGACAGGGGGACACAGATACGCAGTATTTT.